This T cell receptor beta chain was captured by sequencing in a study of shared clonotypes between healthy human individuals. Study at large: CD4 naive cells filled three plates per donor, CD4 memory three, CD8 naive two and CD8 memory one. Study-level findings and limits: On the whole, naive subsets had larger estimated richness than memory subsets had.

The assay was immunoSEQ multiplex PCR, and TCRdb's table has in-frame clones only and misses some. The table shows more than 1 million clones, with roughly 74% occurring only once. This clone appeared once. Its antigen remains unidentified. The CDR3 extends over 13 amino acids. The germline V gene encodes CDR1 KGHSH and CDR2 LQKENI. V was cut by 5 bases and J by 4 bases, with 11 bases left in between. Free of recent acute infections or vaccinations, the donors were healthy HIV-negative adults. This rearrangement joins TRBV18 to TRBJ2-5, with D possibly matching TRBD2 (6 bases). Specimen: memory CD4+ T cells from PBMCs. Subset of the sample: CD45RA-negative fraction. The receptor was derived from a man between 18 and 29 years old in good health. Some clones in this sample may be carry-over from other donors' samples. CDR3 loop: CASSSTRAETQYF. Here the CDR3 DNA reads TGTGCCAGCTCATCGACTAGAGCAGAGACCCAGTACTTC.